This T cell receptor beta chain is from a study of T cells in tumors after PD-1 blockade. Overall study: Excluded were patients with checkpoint blockade, immunosuppressants, or radiotherapy or other anti-cancer therapy within 4 weeks. Each patient got pembrolizumab 200 mg every 3 weeks or cemiplimab 350 mg every 2 weeks.

CDR3 length: 18 residues. The junction had 8 bases not matched to a gene; V was cut back by 4 bases and J by 0 bases. Per the germline V gene, CDR1 is KGHDR and CDR2 is SFDVKD. Tumor or blood genomic DNA was sequenced, with inputs of 616 ng to 6,004 ng. Produced via immunoSEQ multiplex PCR; TCRdb's table is partial and in-frame only. The sample lists tens of thousands of clones; roughly 73% were seen once. This clone appeared a few times. The receptor comes from a human donor with basal cell carcinoma. This specimen was PBMCs, taken after anti-PD-1 treatment. The V and J genes are TRBV24-1 and TRBJ2-6; 7 bases are shared with TRBD1. As DNA, the CDR3 is TGTGCCACCAGTGAGTCGCCGGGACAGTACTCTGGGGCCAACGTCCTGACTTTC. Residues: CATSESPGQYSGANVLTF.